This T cell receptor (beta chain) derives from a study of shared clonotypes between healthy human individuals. Assay used: immunoSEQ multiplex PCR; TCRdb lists only in-frame clones, some missing. Among some 2 million clones listed, roughly 94% were seen once. Only one count was recorded for this clone. A single base separates this from a much larger clone, so it may be a read error. Other DNA sequences within the sample encode an identical CDR3. The germline V gene has CDR1 GTSNPN and CDR2 SVGIG (reference sequence). The CDR3 loop spans 13 amino acids. The ends were cut back, 2 bases at V and 2 bases at J, with 7 bases in the middle.

The chain recombines TRBV30 with TRBJ1-5; perhaps TRBD1 as D (6 bases). This TCR came from a man younger than 30 in good health. Sample: naive CD4+ T cells sorted from blood. Subset specified: CD45RA+ positively selected. The chain's CDR3 is CAWSRQGNQPQHF. In nucleotides, the CDR3 is TGTGCCTGGAGTAGACAGGGCAATCAGCCCCAGCATTTT.